One and the same sample provided the 5 T cell receptor beta chains below, sequenced in a study of T cell responses to AZD1222 COVID-19 vaccine. Profiling relied on immunoSEQ multiplex PCR, and the TCRdb table lists in-frame clones only, not all of them. The sample holds fewer than 200,000 clones; over 80% are singletons and the top ten take 5% to 7.5%. This sample comprised peripheral blood, obtained on day 0 of AZD1222 vaccination. These receptors all come from an adult in good health.

This clone was counted a few times. The chain uses TRBV7-9 and TRBJ1-2, with TRBD1 matching over 10 bases. Trimming cost V 4 bases and J 2 bases; bases outside gene matches: 7. The CDR3 length is 16 residues. Germline CDR1 and CDR2: SEHNR and FQNEAQ (reference sequence). CDR3 loop: CASSWRQGASNYGYTF. The CDR3, as DNA: TGTGCCAGCAGCTGGAGACAGGGGGCTTCAAACTATGGCTACACCTTC.

This CDR3 reads CASLDGGEETQYF. CDR3 DNA: TGTGCCAGTCTTGACGGGGGGGAAGAGACCCAGTACTTC. The chain joins TRBV2 to TRBJ2-5; TRBD2 matches 8 bases. Germline CDR1 is SNHLY and CDR2 is FYNNEI. This CDR3 has 13 residues. Unmatched junction bases numbered 6, after V lost 9 bases and J lost 3 bases.

This clone appeared a few times. The genes are TRBV5-1 and TRBJ1-4, with D maybe TRBD1 (6 bases). The CDR3 is 15 residues long. The germline V gene has CDR1 SGHRS and CDR2 YFSETQ. Trimming left V 2 bases short and J 7 bases short, with 15 bases between. The CDR3 spells CASSLQGELSEKLFF. The CDR3 nucleotides read TGCGCCAGCAGCTTACAGGGCGAGTTAAGTGAAAAACTGTTTTTT.

This clone was seen once. This chain links TRBV7-9 with TRBJ2-1; 10 bases map to TRBD2. V shed 1 base and J 1 base; nucleotides not matched to a gene: 10. This CDR3 comprises 19 residues. Germline V gene lookup returns CDR1 SEHNR and CDR2 FQNEAQ (reference sequence). The CDR3 DNA is TGTGCCAGCAGCTTAGTTGGGCTTAGCGGGAGGAAGTCCTACAATGAGCAGTTCTTC. Translated, it gives CASSLVGLSGRKSYNEQFF.

The chain employs TRBV9 and TRBJ2-3; no clear D. Germline V gene sequence: CDR1 SGDLS, CDR2 YYNGEE. V lost 0 bases, J lost 2 bases, and 7 bases lay in between. This CDR3 is built from 14 residues. CDR3 protein: CASSVATHTDTQYF. The CDR3 bases are TGTGCCAGCAGCGTAGCTACCCACACAGATACGCAGTATTTT.